The clone carrying this T cell receptor beta chain was observed once. The protocol was immunoSEQ multiplex PCR, while the TCRdb copy is restricted to in-frame clones and leaves out a portion. The table has 200,000 to 250,000 clones, 85% to 90% seen once. This sample is part of a study of blood T cell repertoires in COVID-19. Germline CDR1 is SGHVS and CDR2 is FNYEAQ. Trimming took 1 base from V and 10 from J; bases not matched to a gene: 17. This CDR3 contains 18 residues. The origin of this receptor is a man aged 30 to 45 who had recovered from COVID-19. This chain connects TRBV7-6 to TRBJ2-1; 9 nucleotides line up with TRBD2. The material sequenced was PBMCs or T cells enriched from blood (not recorded which). The CDR3 coding sequence is TGTGCCAGCAGCTTAGTCCCATCGGGGACTAGCCCCTCTGGGGAGCAGTTCTTC. Amino acid sequence: CASSLVPSGTSPSGEQFF. The full variable domain, with the rest looked up from reference TRBV7-6 and TRBJ2-1, is GAGVSQSPRYKVTKRGQDVALRCDPISGHVSLYWYRQALGQGPEFLTYFNYEAQQDKSGLPNDRFSAERPEGSISTLTIQRTEQRDSAMYRCASSLVPSGTSPSGEQFFGPGTRLTVL.